This TCR beta chain was sequenced during a study of metastatic and nonmetastatic thyroid tumors. Study-level findings and limits: The study reportedly found significantly higher TCR beta diversity in malignant thyroid tumors than benign nodules, in blood and tumor.

TCRdb recomputed clones from the PCR reads via MiXCR. Altogether around 23,000 clones are present, about 20% being singletons, with the ten largest covering 25% to 30%. This clone qualifies as medium-sized. Its antigen is currently unknown. Nobody among the patients had been given any treatment before thyroid surgery. V gave up 1 base and J gave up 7 bases, with 14 bases separating them. This CDR3 has 15 amino acids. Germline CDR1 and CDR2: SGHNT and YENEEA. The clonotype comes from a male donor with papillary thyroid cancer or a benign thyroid nodule (not recorded which). Some clones in this sample may be carry-over from other donors' samples. The specimen was blood. The rearrangement joins TRBV11-3 to TRBJ2-1, with D tentatively TRBD2 (5 bases). The CDR3 bases are TGTGCCAGCAGCTTAGGACCTAGCCTGGGGAATGAGCAGTTCTTC. Translating it yields CASSLGPSLGNEQFF.